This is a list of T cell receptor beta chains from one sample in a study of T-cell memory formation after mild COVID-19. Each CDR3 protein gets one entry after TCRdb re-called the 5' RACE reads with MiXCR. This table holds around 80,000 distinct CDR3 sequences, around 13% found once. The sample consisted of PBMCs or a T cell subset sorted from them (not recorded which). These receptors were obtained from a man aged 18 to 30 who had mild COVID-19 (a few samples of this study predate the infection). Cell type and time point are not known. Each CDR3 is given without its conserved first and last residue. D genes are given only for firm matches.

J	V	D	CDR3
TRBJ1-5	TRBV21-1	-	ASSRRVNQPQH
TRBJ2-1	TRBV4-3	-	ASSLWRGDHNEQF
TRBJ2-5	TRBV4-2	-	ASSLRPLGSEGTQY
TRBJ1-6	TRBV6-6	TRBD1	ASSPLGTGTY
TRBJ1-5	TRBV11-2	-	ASSPPGTLQPQH
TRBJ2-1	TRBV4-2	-	ASSQEEGSAGEQF
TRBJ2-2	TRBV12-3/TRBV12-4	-	ASSFGRELF
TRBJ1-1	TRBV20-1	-	SARKNTEAF
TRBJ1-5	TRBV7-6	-	ASSPGRYSNQPQH
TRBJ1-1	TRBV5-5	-	ASSPPGAGPMNTEAF
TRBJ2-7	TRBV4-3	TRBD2	ASSQNGREQY
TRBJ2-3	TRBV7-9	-	ASSRDFRTDTQY
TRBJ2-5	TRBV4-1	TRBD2	ASSQAALAGGGRETQY
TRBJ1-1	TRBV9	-	ASSPTGTEAF
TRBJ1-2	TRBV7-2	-	ASSLGSPGYT
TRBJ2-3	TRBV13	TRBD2	ASSFPPAGGTDTQY
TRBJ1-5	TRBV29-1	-	SVGGQPQH
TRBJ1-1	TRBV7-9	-	ASSFENTEAF
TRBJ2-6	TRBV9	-	ASSDKFSGANVLT
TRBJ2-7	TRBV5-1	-	ASSLEPGGHYEQY
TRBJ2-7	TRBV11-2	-	ASSAPEGVIREQY
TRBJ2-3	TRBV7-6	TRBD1	ASRSGQRSTDTQY
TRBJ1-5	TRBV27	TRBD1	ASSWTGLNQPQH
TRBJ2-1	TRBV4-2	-	ASSQGGQGSTYNEQF
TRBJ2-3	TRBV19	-	ASSITHTSSTDTQY
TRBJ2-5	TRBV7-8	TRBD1	ASSPGGGQGETQY
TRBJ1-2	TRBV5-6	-	ASSLGQLLIGYT